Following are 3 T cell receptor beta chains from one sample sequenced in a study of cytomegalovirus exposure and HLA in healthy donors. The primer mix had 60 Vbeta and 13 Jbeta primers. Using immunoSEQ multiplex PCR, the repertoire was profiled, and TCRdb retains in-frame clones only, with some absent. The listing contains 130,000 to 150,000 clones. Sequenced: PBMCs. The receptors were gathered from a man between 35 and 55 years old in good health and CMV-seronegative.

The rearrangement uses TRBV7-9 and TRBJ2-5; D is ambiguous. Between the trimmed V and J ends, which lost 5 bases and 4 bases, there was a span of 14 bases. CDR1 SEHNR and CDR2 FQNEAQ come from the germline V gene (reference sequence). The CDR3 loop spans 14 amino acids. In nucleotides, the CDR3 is TGTGCCAGCAGCCCCCCTCTAGTGGGAGAGACCCAGTACTTC. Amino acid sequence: CASSPPLVGETQYF.

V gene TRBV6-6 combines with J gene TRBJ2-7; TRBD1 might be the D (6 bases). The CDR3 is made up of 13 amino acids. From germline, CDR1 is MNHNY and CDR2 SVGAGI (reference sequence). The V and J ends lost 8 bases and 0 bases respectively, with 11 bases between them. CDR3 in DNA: TGTGCCAGCCAGGGGCAGCACTCCTACGAGCAGTACTTC. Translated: CASQGQHSYEQYF.

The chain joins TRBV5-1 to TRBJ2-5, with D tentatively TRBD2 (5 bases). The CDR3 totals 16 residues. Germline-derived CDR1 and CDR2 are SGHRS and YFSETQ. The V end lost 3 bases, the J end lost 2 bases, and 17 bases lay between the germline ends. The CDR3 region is CASSSLEYAGQETQYF. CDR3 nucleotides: TGCGCCAGCAGCTCCTTAGAGTATGCGGGTCAAGAGACCCAGTACTTC.